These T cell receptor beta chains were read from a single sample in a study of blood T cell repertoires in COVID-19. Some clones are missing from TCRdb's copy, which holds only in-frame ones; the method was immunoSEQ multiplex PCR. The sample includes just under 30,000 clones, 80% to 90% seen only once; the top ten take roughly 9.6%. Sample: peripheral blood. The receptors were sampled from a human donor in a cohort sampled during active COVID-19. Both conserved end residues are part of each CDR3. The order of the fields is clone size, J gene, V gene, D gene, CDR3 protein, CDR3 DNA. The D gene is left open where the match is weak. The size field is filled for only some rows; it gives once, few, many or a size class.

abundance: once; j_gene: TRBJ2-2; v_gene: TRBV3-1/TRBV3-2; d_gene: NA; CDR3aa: CASSQTAPGELFF; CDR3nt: TGTGCCAGCAGCCAGACTGCACCCGGGGAGCTGTTTTTT
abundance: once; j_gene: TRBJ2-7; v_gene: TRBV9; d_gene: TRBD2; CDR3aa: CASSGSGGALPYEQYF; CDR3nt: TGTGCCAGCAGCGGTAGCGGGGGGGCCTTACCCTACGAGCAGTACTTC
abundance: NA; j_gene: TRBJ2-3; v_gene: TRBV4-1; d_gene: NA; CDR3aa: CASSLQGSTDTQYF; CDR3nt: TGCGCCAGCAGCCTACAGGGTAGCACAGATACGCAGTATTTT
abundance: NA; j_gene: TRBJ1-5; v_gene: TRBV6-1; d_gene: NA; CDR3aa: CASSEQGNQPQHF; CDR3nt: TGTGCCAGCAGTGAACAGGGAAATCAGCCCCAGCATTTT
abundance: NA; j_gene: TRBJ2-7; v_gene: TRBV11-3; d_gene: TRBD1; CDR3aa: CASSEEGRDRGFSYEQYF; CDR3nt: TGTGCCAGCAGTGAAGAAGGCCGGGACAGGGGGTTCTCCTACGAGCAGTACTTC
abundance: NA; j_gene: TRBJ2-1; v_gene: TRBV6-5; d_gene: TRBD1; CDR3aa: CASSTGVVQQFF; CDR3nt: TGTGCCAGCAGCACAGGGGTTGTCCAGCAGTTCTTC
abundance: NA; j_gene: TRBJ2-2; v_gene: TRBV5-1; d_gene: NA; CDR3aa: CASSLATGNTGELFF; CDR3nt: TGCGCCAGCAGCTTGGCGACAGGGAACACCGGGGAGCTGTTTTTT
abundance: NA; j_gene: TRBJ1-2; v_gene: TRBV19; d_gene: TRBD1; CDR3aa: CASTQGQGGDYGYTF; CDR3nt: TGTGCCAGTACCCAGGGACAGGGAGGGGACTATGGCTACACCTTC
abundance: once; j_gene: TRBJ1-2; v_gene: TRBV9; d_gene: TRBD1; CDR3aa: CASSVYAQGAVGYTF; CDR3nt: TGTGCCAGCAGCGTCTACGCCCAGGGGGCAGTCGGCTACACCTTC
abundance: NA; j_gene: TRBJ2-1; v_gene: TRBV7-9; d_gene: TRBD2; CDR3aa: CASSRTSGGVDEQFF; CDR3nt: TGTGCCAGCAGCCGAACTAGCGGGGGGGTGGATGAGCAGTTCTTC
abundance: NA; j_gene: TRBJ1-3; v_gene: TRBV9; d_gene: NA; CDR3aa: CASSRRGRDYSSGNTIYF; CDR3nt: TGTGCCAGCAGCCGTAGGGGAAGGGATTATAGCTCTGGAAACACCATATATTTT
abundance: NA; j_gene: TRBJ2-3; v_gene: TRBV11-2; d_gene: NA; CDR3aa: CASSSRDTPTDTQYF; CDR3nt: TGTGCCAGCAGCTCCCGGGACACCCCCACAGATACGCAGTATTTT
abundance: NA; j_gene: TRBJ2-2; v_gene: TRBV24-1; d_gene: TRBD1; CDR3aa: CATSDPGTGDTGELFF; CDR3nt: TGTGCCACCAGTGACCCCGGGACAGGGGACACCGGGGAGCTGTTTTTT
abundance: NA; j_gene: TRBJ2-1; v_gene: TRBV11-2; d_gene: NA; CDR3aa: CASSHGDGGNNEQFF; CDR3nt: TGTGCCAGCAGCCACGGGGACGGGGGAAACAATGAGCAGTTCTTC
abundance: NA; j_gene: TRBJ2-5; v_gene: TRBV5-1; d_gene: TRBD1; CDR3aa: CASSLQGALGETQYF; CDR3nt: TGCGCCAGCAGCTTACAGGGGGCGTTAGGGGAGACCCAGTACTTC
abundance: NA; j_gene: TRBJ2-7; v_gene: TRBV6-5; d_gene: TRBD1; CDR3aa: CASGDRGVRYEQYF; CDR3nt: TGTGCCAGCGGGGACAGGGGAGTACGGTACGAGCAGTACTTC
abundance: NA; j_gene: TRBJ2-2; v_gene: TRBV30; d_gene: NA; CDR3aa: CAWSGGNTGELFF; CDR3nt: TGTGCCTGGAGCGGGGGAAACACCGGGGAGCTGTTTTTT
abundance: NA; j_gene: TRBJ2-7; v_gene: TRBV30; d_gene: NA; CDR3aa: CAWSAGQWAGEQYF; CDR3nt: TGTGCCTGGAGCGCAGGACAGTGGGCTGGGGAGCAGTACTTC
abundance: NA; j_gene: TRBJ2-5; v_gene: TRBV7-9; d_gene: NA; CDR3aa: CASTIKGGETQYF; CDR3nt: TGTGCCAGCACCATTAAAGGCGGGGAGACCCAGTACTTC
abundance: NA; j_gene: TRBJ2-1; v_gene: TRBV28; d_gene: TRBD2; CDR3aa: CASSFRGGSGLGYNEQFF; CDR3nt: TGTGCCAGCAGTTTTCGCGGGGGTTCGGGACTTGGATACAATGAGCAGTTCTTC
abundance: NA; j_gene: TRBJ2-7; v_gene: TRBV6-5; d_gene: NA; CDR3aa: CASSYSGVSYEQYF; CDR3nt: TGTGCCAGCAGTTACTCCGGGGTGTCCTACGAGCAGTACTTC
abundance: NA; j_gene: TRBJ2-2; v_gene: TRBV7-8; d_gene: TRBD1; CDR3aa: CASSLGGGPGELFF; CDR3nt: TGTGCCAGCAGCTTAGGAGGGGGCCCCGGGGAGCTGTTTTTT
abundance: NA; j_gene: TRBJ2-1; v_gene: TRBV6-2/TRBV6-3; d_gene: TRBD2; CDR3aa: CASSRLAGGSSYNEQFF; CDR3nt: TGTGCCAGCAGTCGTCTAGCGGGGGGGAGCTCCTACAATGAGCAGTTCTTC
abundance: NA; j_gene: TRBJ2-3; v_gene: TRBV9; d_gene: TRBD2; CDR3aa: CASSVVAGGPDTQYF; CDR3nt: TGTGCCAGCAGCGTAGTAGCGGGGGGGCCAGATACGCAGTATTTT
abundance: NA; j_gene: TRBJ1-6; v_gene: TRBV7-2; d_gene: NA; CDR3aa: CASSSDTGNSPLHF; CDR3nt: TGTGCCAGCAGTTCGGACACTGGAAATTCACCCCTCCACTTT
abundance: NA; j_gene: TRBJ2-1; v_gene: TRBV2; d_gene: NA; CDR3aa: CASSEYRGNEQFF; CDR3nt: TGTGCCAGCAGTGAATATCGGGGGAATGAGCAGTTCTTC
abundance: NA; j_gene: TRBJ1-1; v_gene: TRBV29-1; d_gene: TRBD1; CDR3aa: CSVGQGDEAFF; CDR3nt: TGCAGCGTTGGACAGGGCGACGAAGCTTTCTTT
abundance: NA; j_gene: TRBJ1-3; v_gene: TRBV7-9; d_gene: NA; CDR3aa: CASSLGDPYSGNTIYF; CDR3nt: TGTGCCAGCAGCTTGGGCGATCCTTACTCTGGAAACACCATATATTTT
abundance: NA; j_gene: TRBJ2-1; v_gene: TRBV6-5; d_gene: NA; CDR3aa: CASSRQGPYNEQFF; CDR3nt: TGTGCCAGCTCCAGGCAGGGGCCCTACAATGAGCAGTTCTTC
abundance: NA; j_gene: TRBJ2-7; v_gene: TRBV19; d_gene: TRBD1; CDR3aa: CASSTYRGKRVHEQYF; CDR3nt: TGTGCCAGTAGTACCTACAGGGGTAAAAGAGTCCACGAGCAGTACTTC